The TCR beta chain described here comes from a study of response to subunit inactivated influenza vaccine. Germline V gives CDR1 KGHSH, CDR2 LQKENI. The CDR3 covers 17 residues. V gave up 2 bases and J gave up 0 bases, with 14 bases separating them. Study observations and caveats: The study's authors posited that every seasonal influenza vaccination enlists few new T cells.

TCRdb fed the RT-PCR reads into MiXCR, producing one record per CDR3 protein. The repertoire holds hundreds of thousands of distinct CDR3 sequences, with roughly 20% as singletons. A few counts support this clonotype. Its specificity is unknown. The clonotype comes from a man aged 50-60 years who received an inactivated influenza vaccine. This specimen consisted of PBMCs from blood, obtained 5 days after vaccination. The chain combines TRBV18 with TRBJ2-4, with D possibly matching TRBD1 (6 bases). CDR3 bases: TGTGCCAGCTCACCAGGCGCAGGGGTTTCAGCCAAAAACATTCAGTACTTC. It specifies CASSPGAGVSAKNIQYF.